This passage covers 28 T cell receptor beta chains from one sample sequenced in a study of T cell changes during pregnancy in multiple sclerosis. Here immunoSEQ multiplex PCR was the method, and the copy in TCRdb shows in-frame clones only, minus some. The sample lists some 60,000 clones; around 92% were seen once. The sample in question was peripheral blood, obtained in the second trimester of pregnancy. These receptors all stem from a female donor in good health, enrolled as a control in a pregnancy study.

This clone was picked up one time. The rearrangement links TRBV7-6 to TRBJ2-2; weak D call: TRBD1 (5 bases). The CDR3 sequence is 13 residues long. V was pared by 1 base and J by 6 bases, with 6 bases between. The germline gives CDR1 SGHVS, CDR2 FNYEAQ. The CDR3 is CASSLVGAGELFF. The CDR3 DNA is TGTGCCAGCAGCTTAGTAGGGGCCGGGGAGCTGTTTTTT. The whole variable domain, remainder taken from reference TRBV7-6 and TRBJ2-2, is GAGVSQSPRYKVTKRGQDVALRCDPISGHVSLYWYRQALGQGPEFLTYFNYEAQQDKSGLPNDRFSAERPEGSISTLTIQRTEQRDSAMYRCASSLVGAGELFFGEGSRLTVL.

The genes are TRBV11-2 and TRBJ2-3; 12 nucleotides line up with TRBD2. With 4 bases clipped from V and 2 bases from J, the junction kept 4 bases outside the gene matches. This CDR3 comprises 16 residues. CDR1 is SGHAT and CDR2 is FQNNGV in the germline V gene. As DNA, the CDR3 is TGTGCCAGCAGCTCTCGGACTAGCGGGATCACAGATACGCAGTATTTT. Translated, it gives CASSSRTSGITDTQYF.

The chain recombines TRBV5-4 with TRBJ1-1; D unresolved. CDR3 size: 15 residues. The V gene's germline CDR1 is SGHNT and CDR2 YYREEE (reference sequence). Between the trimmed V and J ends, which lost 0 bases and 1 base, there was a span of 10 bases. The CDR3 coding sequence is TGTGCCAGCAGCTTGGCCGGGGTTTGGAACACTGAAGCTTTCTTT. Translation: CASSLAGVWNTEAFF.

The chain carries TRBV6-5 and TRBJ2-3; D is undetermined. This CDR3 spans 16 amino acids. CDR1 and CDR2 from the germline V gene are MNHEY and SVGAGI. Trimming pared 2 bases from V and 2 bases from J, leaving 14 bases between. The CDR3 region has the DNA TGTGCCAGCAGTTACGCACGCGGCTCGGTCACAGATACGCAGTATTTT. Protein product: CASSYARGSVTDTQYF.

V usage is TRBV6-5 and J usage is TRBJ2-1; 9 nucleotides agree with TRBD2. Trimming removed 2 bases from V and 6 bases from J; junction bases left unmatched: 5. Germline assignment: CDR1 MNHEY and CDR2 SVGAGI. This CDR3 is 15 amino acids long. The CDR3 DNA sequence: TGTGCCAGCAGTTACAGTAGCGGGGGCGTCAATGAGCAGTTCTTC. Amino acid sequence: CASSYSSGGVNEQFF.

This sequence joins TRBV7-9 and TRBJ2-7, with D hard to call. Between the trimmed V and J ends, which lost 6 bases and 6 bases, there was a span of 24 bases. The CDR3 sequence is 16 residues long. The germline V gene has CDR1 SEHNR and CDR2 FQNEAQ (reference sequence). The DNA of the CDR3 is TGTGCCAGCAGTCCCCTGAGGCTTACACTTTTTGGCGAGCAGTACTTC. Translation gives CASSPLRLTLFGEQYF. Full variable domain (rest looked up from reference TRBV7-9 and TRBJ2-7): DTGVSQNPRHKITKRGQNVTFRCDPISEHNRLYWYRQTLGQGPEFLTYFQNEAQLEKSRLLSDRFSAERPKGSFSTLEIQRTEQGDSAMYLCASSPLRLTLFGEQYFGPGTRLTVT.

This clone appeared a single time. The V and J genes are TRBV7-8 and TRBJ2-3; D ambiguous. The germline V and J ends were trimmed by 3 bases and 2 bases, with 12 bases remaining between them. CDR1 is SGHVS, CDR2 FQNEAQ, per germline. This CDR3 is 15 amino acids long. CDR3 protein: CASSLEQHPTDTQYF. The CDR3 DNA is TGTGCCAGCAGCTTGGAGCAACATCCCACAGATACGCAGTATTTT. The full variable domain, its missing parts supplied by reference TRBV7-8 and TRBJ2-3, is GAGVSQSPRYKVAKRGQDVALRCDPISGHVSLFWYQQALGQGPEFLTYFQNEAQLDKSGLPSDRFFAERPEGSVSTLKIQRTQQEDSAVYLCASSLEQHPTDTQYFGPGTRLTVL.

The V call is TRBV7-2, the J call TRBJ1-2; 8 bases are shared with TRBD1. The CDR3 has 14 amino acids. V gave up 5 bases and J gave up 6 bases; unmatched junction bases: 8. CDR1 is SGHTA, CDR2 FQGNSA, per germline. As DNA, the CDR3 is TGTGCCAGCAGCCTCGCAGGGGGCGCGAATGGCTACACCTTC. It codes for CASSLAGGANGYTF. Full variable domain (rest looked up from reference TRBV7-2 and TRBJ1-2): GAGVSQSPSNKVTEKGKDVELRCDPISGHTALYWYRQSLGQGLEFLIYFQGNSAPDKSGLPSDRFSAERTGGSVSTLTIQRTQQEDSAVYLCASSLAGGANGYTFGSGTRLTVV.

CDR3 residues: CASSSGGTNNEKLFF. CDR3 coding DNA: TGTGCCAGCAGTAGCGGGGGTACAAATAATGAAAAACTGTTTTTT. The V call is TRBV25-1, the J call TRBJ1-4, with D possibly matching TRBD1 (5 bases). The CDR3 length is 15 residues. V shed 5 bases and J shed 4 bases, with 14 bases lying between them. Germline V gene data show CDR1 as MGHDK and CDR2 as SYGVNS.

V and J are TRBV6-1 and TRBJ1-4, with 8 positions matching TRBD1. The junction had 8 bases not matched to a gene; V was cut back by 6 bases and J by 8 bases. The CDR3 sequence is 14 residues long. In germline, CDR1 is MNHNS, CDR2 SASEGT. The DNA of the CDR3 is TGTGCCAGCAGACGATTGACAGGGGACGAAAAACTGTTTTTT. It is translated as CASRRLTGDEKLFF.

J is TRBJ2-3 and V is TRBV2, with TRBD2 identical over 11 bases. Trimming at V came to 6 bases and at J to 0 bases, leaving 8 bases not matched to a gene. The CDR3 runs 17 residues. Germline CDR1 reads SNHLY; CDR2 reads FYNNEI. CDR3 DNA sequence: TGTGCCAGCAGACTAGTGGGACTAGCGGTCAGCACAGATACGCAGTATTTT. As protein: CASRLVGLAVSTDTQYF.

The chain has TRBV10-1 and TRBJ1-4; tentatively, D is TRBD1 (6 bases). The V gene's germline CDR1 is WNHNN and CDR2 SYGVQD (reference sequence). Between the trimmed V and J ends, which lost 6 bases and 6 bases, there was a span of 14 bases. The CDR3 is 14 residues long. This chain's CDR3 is CASRKGGSYEKLFF. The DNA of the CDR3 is TGCGCCAGCAGAAAAGGGGGATCCTATGAAAAACTGTTTTTT.

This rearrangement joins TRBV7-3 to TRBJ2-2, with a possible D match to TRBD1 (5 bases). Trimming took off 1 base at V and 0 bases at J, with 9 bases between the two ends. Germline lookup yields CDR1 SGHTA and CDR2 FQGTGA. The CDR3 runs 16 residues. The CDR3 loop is CASSLSLTANTGELFF. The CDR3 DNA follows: TGTGCCAGCAGCTTAAGCTTGACAGCGAACACCGGGGAGCTGTTTTTT.

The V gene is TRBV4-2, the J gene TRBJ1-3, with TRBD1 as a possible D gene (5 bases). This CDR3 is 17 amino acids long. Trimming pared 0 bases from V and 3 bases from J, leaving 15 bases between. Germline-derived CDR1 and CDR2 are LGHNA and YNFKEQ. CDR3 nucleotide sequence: TGTGCCAGCAGCCAAGATCCCGCCGCAGGGCGTGGAAACACCATATATTTT. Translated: CASSQDPAAGRGNTIYF.

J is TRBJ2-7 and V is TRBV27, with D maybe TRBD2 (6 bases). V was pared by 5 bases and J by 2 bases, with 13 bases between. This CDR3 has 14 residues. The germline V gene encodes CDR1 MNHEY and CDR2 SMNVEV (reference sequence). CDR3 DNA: TGTGCCAGCAGTCCTCTAGCGTCACCCTACGAGCAGTACTTC. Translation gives CASSPLASPYEQYF.

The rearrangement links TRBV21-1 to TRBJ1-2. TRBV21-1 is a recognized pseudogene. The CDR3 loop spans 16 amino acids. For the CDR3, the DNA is TGTGCCAGCAGCCAGACCCGGGCTCCACTAGTCTATGGCTACACCTTC. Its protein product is CASSQTRAPLVYGYTF.

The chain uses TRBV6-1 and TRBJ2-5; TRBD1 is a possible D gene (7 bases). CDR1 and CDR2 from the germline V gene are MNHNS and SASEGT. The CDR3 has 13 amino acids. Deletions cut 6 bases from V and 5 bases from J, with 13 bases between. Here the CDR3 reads CASREGARETQYF. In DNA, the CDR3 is TGTGCCAGCAGGGAGGGGGCGCGCGAGACCCAGTACTTC.

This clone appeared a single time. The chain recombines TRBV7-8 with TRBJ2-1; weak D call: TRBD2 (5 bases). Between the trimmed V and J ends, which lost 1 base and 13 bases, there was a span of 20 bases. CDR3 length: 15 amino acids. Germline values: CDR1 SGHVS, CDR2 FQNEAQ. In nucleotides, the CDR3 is TGTGCCAGCAGCTTAGGAGCTAGGAGGATCATGAGACAGTTCTTC. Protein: CASSLGARRIMRQFF.

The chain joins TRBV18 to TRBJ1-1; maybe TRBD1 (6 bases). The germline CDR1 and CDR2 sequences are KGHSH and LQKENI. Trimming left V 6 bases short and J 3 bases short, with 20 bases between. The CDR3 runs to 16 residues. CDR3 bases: TGTGCCAGCTCGGTCCGGGACATAGGAGAGCACACTGAAGCTTTCTTT. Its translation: CASSVRDIGEHTEAFF.

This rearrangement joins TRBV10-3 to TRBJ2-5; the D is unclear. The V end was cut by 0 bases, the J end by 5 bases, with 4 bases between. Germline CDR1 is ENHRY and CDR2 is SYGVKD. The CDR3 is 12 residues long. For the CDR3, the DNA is TGTGCCATCAGTGAGTCGCGGGAGACCCAGTACTTC. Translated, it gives CAISESRETQYF.

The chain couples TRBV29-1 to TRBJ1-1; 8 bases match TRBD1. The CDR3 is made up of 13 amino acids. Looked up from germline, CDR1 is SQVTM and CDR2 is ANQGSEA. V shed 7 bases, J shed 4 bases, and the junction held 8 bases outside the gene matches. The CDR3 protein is CSGQGAGFTEAFF. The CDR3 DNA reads TGCAGCGGTCAGGGGGCGGGCTTCACTGAAGCTTTCTTT.

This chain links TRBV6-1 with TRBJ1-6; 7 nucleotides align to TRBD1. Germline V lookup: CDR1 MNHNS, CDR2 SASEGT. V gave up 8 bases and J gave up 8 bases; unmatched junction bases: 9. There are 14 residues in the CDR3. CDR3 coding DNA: TGTGCCAGCCGCCCCGGGACAGAACATTCACCCCTCCACTTT. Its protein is CASRPGTEHSPLHF.

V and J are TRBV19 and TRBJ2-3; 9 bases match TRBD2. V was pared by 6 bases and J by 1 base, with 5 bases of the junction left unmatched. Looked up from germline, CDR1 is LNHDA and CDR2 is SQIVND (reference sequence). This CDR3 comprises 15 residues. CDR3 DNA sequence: TGTGCCAGTAGCGATAGCGGGAGTCGCACAGATACGCAGTATTTT. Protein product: CASSDSGSRTDTQYF.

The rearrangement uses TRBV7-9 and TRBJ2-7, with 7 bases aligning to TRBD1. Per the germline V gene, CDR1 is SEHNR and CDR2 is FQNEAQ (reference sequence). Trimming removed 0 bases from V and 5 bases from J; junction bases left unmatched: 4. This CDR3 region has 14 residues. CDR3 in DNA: TGTGCCAGCAGCTTAGCGGGGACAGAACACGAGCAGTACTTC. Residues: CASSLAGTEHEQYF.

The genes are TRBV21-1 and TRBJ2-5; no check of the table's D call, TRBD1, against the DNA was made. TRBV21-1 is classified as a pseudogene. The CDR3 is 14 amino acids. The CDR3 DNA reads TGTGCCAGCAGCTTAAAGACAGGCGGAGAGACCCAGTACTTC. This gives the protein CASSLKTGGETQYF.

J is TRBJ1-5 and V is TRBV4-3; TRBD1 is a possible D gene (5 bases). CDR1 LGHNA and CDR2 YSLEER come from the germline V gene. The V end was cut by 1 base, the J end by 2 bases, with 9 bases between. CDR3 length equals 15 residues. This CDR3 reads CASSQVAGRNQPQHF. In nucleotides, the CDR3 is TGCGCCAGCAGCCAAGTTGCAGGGCGCAATCAGCCCCAGCATTTT.

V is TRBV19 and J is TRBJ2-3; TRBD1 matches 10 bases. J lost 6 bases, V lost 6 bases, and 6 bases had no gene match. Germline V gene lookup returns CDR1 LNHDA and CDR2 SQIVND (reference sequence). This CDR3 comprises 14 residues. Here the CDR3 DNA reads TGTGCCAGTAGGGACAGGGGGGGTTCGGATACGCAGTATTTT. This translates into CASRDRGGSDTQYF.

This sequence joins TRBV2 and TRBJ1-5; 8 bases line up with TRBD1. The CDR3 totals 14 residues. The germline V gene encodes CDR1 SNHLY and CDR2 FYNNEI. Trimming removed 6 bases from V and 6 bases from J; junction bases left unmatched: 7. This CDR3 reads CASSTAGGGQPQHF. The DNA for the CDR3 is TGTGCCAGCAGCACCGCAGGGGGCGGTCAGCCCCAGCATTTT.